These T cell receptor beta chains were read from a single sample in a study of blood T cell repertoires in COVID-19. Produced via immunoSEQ multiplex PCR; TCRdb's table is partial and in-frame only. The sample records roughly 250,000 clones, around four fifths being singletons. The source material was peripheral blood. Receptors were obtained from a man aged 40-55 years with active or convalescent COVID-19. The CDR3 runs from the conserved cysteine through the conserved F or W. D genes are given only for firm matches. Part of the rows lack a size; the others show once, few, many or a class for expanded clones.

CDR3 protein,CDR3 DNA,D gene,clone size,V gene,J gene,CDR3 length
CAISGSGVYNEQFF,TGTGCCATCAGTGGCAGCGGGGTTTACAATGAGCAGTTCTTC,TRBD2,-,TRBV10-3,TRBJ2-1,14
CASTDGTRVSEQYF,TGTGCCAGCACCGACGGGACAAGGGTGAGCGAGCAGTACTTC,-,-,TRBV6-5,TRBJ2-7,14
CASSDGQGSYGYTF,TGTGCCAGCAGTGATGGACAGGGGTCCTATGGCTACACCTTC,TRBD1,-,TRBV2,TRBJ1-2,14
CASSRQVEAFF,TGTGCCAGCAGCCGACAGGTTGAAGCTTTCTTT,-,-,TRBV5-6,TRBJ1-1,11
CASSRWDRPFYNEQFF,TGTGCCAGCTCACGGTGGGACAGGCCCTTCTACAATGAGCAGTTCTTC,TRBD1,-,TRBV18,TRBJ2-1,16
CAWSGRPGQSRHGELFF,TGTGCCTGGAGTGGCCGACCGGGACAATCTAGGCACGGGGAGCTGTTTTTT,-,-,TRBV30,TRBJ2-2,17
CASGYGLAVSPLHF,TGTGCTAGTGGTTACGGGTTGGCGGTTTCACCCCTCCACTTT,-,-,TRBV12-5,TRBJ1-6,14
CASSKDGNTEAFF,TGTGCCAGCAGTAAAGACGGGAACACTGAAGCTTTCTTT,-,-,TRBV2,TRBJ1-1,13
CASSKEDREVNQPQHF,TGTGCCAGCAGCAAAGAGGACAGGGAGGTTAATCAGCCCCAGCATTTT,-,-,TRBV21-1,TRBJ1-5,16
CASRNRAQGDQPQHF,TGTGCCAGTAGAAACCGGGCCCAAGGGGATCAGCCCCAGCATTTT,-,-,TRBV19,TRBJ1-5,15
CASAGGSGGSEQYF,TGTGCCAGCGCTGGGGGCTCGGGGGGCAGCGAGCAGTACTTC,-,-,TRBV28,TRBJ2-7,14
CASRRTPGNTGELFF,TGTGCCAGCAGGAGGACACCCGGGAACACCGGGGAGCTGTTTTTT,-,-,TRBV27,TRBJ2-2,15
CASSFHTNEKLFF,TGTGCCAGCAGCTTCCACACGAATGAAAAACTGTTTTTT,-,-,TRBV7-9,TRBJ1-4,13
CASSSGQFGYTF,TGTGCCAGCAGTTCCGGACAGTTTGGCTACACCTTC,-,-,TRBV6-6,TRBJ1-2,12
CASSQYQGLGYGYTF,TGTGCCAGCAGCCAGTACCAGGGTCTCGGCTATGGCTACACCTTC,-,-,TRBV3-1/TRBV3-2,TRBJ1-2,15
CAIRDGNNEKLFF,TGTGCCATCAGAGACGGGAATAATGAAAAACTGTTTTTT,-,-,TRBV10-3,TRBJ1-4,13
CASSLVGNTEAFF,TGTGCCAGCAGCTTAGTCGGGAACACTGAAGCTTTCTTT,-,-,TRBV7-3,TRBJ1-1,13
CASSLQGGEKLFF,TGTGCCAGTAGTTTACAGGGTGGTGAAAAACTGTTTTTT,-,-,TRBV19,TRBJ1-4,13
CASSVGLDNEQFF,TGTGCCAGCAGCGTGGGACTTGACAATGAGCAGTTCTTC,-,-,TRBV5-6,TRBJ2-1,13
CASSSITGGTKNIQYF,TGTGCCAGCAGTTCGATAACAGGGGGGACGAAAAACATTCAGTACTTC,TRBD1,-,TRBV27,TRBJ2-4,16
CASSKRRRYEQYF,TGTGCCAGCAGCAAACGAAGGAGATACGAGCAGTACTTC,-,-,TRBV21-1,TRBJ2-7,13
CASSSRTVTNYGYTF,TGTGCCAGCAGCTCCCGGACAGTAACTAACTATGGCTACACCTTC,-,-,TRBV11-2,TRBJ1-2,15
CASSQGGAPRSEQYF,TGTGCCAGCAGCCAAGGGGGAGCTCCCCGTTCCGAGCAGTACTTC,-,-,TRBV3-1/TRBV3-2,TRBJ2-7,15
CASSLVSGGNTDTQYF,TGCGCCAGCAGCTTGGTATCCGGGGGAAACACAGATACGCAGTATTTT,-,-,TRBV5-1,TRBJ2-3,16
CASSQVRGNSPLHF,TGTGCCAGCAGCCAGGTCAGGGGCAATTCACCCCTCCACTTT,-,-,TRBV14,TRBJ1-6,14
CATSSGSTDTQYF,TGTGCCACCTCCAGCGGGAGCACAGATACGCAGTATTTT,-,few,TRBV12-3/TRBV12-4,TRBJ2-3,13
CASSLGDGTGRRTGELFF,TGCGCCAGCAGCTTGGGGGACGGGACAGGAAGAAGGACCGGGGAGCTGTTTTTT,TRBD1,once,TRBV5-1,TRBJ2-2,18
CASALGSADRAGYTF,TGTGCCAGCGCTTTAGGTTCAGCGGACAGGGCTGGCTACACCTTC,TRBD1,-,TRBV5-6,TRBJ1-2,15
CASSLTGNNEKLFF,TGTGCCAGCAGTTTGACAGGGAATAATGAAAAACTGTTTTTT,TRBD1,-,TRBV27,TRBJ1-4,14
CASSQGQNNYEQYF,TGCGCCAGCAGCCAGGGGCAGAATAACTACGAGCAGTACTTC,-,-,TRBV4-1,TRBJ2-7,14
CAWVWAQGAFF,TGTGCCTGGGTTTGGGCTCAAGGAGCTTTCTTT,-,-,TRBV30,TRBJ1-1,11
CASSISGGQDTQYF,TGTGCCAGCAGCATAAGCGGGGGGCAAGATACGCAGTATTTT,TRBD2,-,TRBV9,TRBJ2-3,14
CASSRELSSYEQYF,TGTGCCAGCAGTCGAGAACTATCTTCCTACGAGCAGTACTTC,-,once,TRBV6-5,TRBJ2-7,14
CASSSQQGSGNTIYF,TGTGCCAGCAGCTCGCAACAGGGGTCTGGAAACACCATATATTTT,TRBD1,-,TRBV7-2,TRBJ1-3,15
CASSLGGNEQFF,TGTGCCAGCAGCTTGGGCGGGAATGAGCAGTTCTTC,-,-,TRBV13,TRBJ2-1,12
CASSDGGKRHTQYF,TGTGCCAGCAGTGATGGCGGGAAGAGACATACGCAGTATTTT,-,-,TRBV25-1,TRBJ2-3,14
CATSDSRVGEKLFF,TGTGCCACCAGTGATTCCAGGGTAGGAGAAAAACTGTTTTTT,-,-,TRBV24-1,TRBJ1-4,14
CASSPGTDSKPQHF,TGTGCCAGCAGCCCCGGGACAGACAGTAAGCCCCAGCATTTT,TRBD1,-,TRBV6-2/TRBV6-3,TRBJ1-5,14
CASSLYRGAGSYNEQFF,TGTGCCAGCAGTTTATATCGGGGGGCCGGCTCCTACAATGAGCAGTTCTTC,-,-,TRBV27,TRBJ2-1,17
CASSQGTFGYTF,TGTGCCAGCAGCCAAGGGACATTTGGCTACACCTTC,-,-,TRBV7-8,TRBJ1-2,12
CASSLGVFRTGTYNEQFF,TGCGCCAGCAGCTTGGGGGTCTTTAGGACAGGAACCTACAATGAGCAGTTCTTC,TRBD1,-,TRBV5-1,TRBJ2-1,18
CASSPGQSYEQYF,TGTGCCAGCAGTCCGGGACAGAGCTACGAGCAGTACTTC,TRBD1,-,TRBV28,TRBJ2-7,13
CASNYGSTSYEQYF,TGTGCCAGCAACTACGGGAGCACATCCTACGAGCAGTACTTC,-,-,TRBV2,TRBJ2-7,14
CASRIQGAGDTQYF,TGTGCCAGCAGAATACAGGGGGCCGGAGATACGCAGTATTTT,TRBD1,-,TRBV6-5,TRBJ2-3,14
CASGPSNRGLNEQFF,TGTGCTAGTGGACCTTCTAACAGGGGGCTTAATGAGCAGTTCTTC,TRBD1,-,TRBV12-5,TRBJ2-1,15
CASSEYSGIEQYF,TGTGCCAGCAGTGAATATTCAGGGATCGAGCAGTACTTC,-,-,TRBV25-1,TRBJ2-7,13
CATSGQGIGGYTF,TGTGCCACCAGTGGACAGGGGATTGGTGGCTACACCTTC,TRBD1,-,TRBV24-1,TRBJ1-2,13
CAWSVKQVATNEKLFF,TGTGCCTGGAGTGTAAAACAGGTTGCAACTAATGAAAAACTGTTTTTT,-,-,TRBV30,TRBJ1-4,16